This T cell receptor (beta chain) emerged from a study of T cells in Graves' hyperthyroidism and ophthalmopathy. Study information: The initial diagnosis was the point when peripheral blood was collected, ahead of any treatment.

Study-wide findings and caveats: Among thyroid clonotypes expanded above 0.001, most also appeared in blood. Ophthalmopathy was separated from stable hyperthyroidism by a 13 V-J model.

The CDR3 is 14 residues long. V gave up 4 bases and J gave up 5 bases, with 14 bases separating them. The germline V gene has CDR1 LGHNA and CDR2 YNFKEQ. Amplification yielded TCR beta CDR3 regions, with RNA transcripts as the source. In the first-round RT-PCR of the TCR CDR3, the HTBI primer set was used. Using its own MiXCR run on the multiplex PCR reads, TCRdb lists one record per CDR3 protein. The table shows hundreds of thousands of distinct CDR3 sequences, with over 12% occurring only once. Exclusion of patients followed from uncontrolled infection, other autoimmune disease, pregnancy or lactation. Many counts were recorded for this clonotype. Its antigen is not identified.

The sample was blood. The chain joins TRBV4-2 to TRBJ2-5; weak D call: TRBD1 (6 bases). This sequence originates from a man younger than 35 with Graves' ophthalmopathy. The CDR3 coding sequence is TGTGCCAGCAGCCCGCAGGGGAAAGGGGAGACCCAGTACTTC. Translation: CASSPQGKGETQYF.